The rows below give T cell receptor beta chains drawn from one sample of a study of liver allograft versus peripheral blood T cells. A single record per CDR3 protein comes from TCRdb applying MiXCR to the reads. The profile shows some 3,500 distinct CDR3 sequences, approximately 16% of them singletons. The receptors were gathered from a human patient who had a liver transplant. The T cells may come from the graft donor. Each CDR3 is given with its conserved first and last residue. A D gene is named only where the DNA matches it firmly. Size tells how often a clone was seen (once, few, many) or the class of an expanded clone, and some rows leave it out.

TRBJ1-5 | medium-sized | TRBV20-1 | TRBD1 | CSARQGGRDQPQHF | TGCAGTGCTCGACAGGGGGGTCGGGATCAGCCCCAGCATTTT
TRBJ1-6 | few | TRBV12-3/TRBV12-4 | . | CASRASNNSPLHF | TGTGCCAGCAGGGCGTCAAATAATTCACCCCTCCACTTT
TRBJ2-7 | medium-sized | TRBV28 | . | CASSSPLGAGANYEQYF | TGTGCCAGCAGTTCCCCCTTGGGGGCCGGGGCTAACTACGAGCAGTACTTC
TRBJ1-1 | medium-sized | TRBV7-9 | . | CASRRNIGRGRIANTEAFF | TGTGCCAGCAGACGAAATATTGGGAGGGGCCGTATTGCGAACACTGAAGCTTTCTTT
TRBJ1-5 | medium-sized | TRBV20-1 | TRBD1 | CSARDRERQPQHF | TGCAGTGCTAGGGACAGGGAAAGACAGCCCCAGCATTTT
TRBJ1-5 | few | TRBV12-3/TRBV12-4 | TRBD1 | CASSLGLRDRGLQPQHF | TGTGCCAGCAGTTTAGGCCTCCGGGACAGGGGGCTTCAGCCCCAGCATTTT
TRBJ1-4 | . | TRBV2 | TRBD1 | CASKFGTAGGTNEKLFF | TGTGCCAGTAAATTTGGGACAGCCGGGGGAACTAATGAAAAACTGTTTTTT
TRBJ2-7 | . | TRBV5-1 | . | CASSSSYEQYF | TGCGCCAGCAGCTCCTCCTACGAGCAGTACTTC
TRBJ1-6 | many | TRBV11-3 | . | CASSSLLGGYNSPLHF | TGTGCCAGCAGCTCACTCTTGGGGGGGTACAATTCACCCCTCCACTTT
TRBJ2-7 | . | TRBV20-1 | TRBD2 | CSATGTSGSEQYF | TGCAGTGCCACCGGGACTAGCGGTTCCGAGCAGTACTTC
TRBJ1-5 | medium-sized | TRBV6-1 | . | CASSDSGDANPAQHF | TGTGCCAGCAGTGATTCCGGGGATGCGAATCCGGCCCAGCATTTT
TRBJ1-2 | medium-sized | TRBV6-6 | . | CASSTGQNYGYTF | TGTGCCAGCAGTACGGGACAAAACTATGGCTACACCTTC
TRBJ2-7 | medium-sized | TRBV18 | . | CASSPGRFQKMYEQYF | TGTGCCAGCTCACCAGGCAGGTTCCAGAAGATGTACGAGCAGTACTTC
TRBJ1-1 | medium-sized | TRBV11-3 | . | CASSLIGTAEAFF | TGTGCCAGCAGCTTAATCGGTACCGCGGAAGCTTTCTTT
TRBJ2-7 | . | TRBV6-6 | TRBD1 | CASSQGQGPTYYEQYF | TGTGCCAGCAGTCAAGGACAGGGGCCCACTTACTACGAGCAGTACTTC
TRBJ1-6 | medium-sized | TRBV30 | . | CAWTSSYNSPLHF | TGTGCCTGGACCAGCTCCTATAATTCACCCCTCCACTTT
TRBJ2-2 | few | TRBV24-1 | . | CATSAVLGTYPPPGELFF | TGTGCCACCAGTGCTGTCCTCGGGACATACCCGCCCCCCGGGGAGCTGTTTTTT
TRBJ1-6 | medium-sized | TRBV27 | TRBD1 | CASSLFAGQGFSPLHF | TGTGCCAGCAGCTTATTTGCGGGACAGGGTTTCTCACCCCTCCACTTT
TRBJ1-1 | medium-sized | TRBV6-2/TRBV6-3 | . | CATRTANTEAFF | TGTGCCACCCGGACAGCTAACACTGAAGCTTTCTTT
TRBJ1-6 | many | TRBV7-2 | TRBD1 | CASSPRTGNSPLHF | TGTGCCAGCAGCCCCCGGACAGGGAACTCACCCCTCCACTTT
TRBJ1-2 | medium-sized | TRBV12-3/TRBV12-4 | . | CASSPRAGGGYTF | TGTGCCAGCAGTCCGCGGGCGGGGGGTGGCTACACCTTC